These T cell receptor beta chains were read from a single sample in a study of T and B cells in COVID-19 patients. TCRdb used MiXCR to reprocess the multiplex PCR reads, holding one entry per CDR3 protein. Of 8,000 to 9,500 distinct CDR3 sequences in the sample, about two fifths were seen once. What was sequenced was blood. The receptor set was obtained from a human donor with active COVID-19. Each CDR3 is given with its conserved first and last residue. D genes are given only for firm matches. Rows may omit the clone size; those that give it use once, few, many or a size class.

D gene: TRBD1; V gene: TRBV6-6; clone size: .; J gene: TRBJ1-2; CDR3 protein: CASSLLEDRGTPVYGYTF; CDR3 DNA: TGTGCCAGCAGCTTACTTGAGGACAGGGGCACGCCTGTCTATGGCTACACCTTC
D gene: .; V gene: TRBV6-1; clone size: .; J gene: TRBJ1-2; CDR3 protein: CASSELGTYGYTF; CDR3 DNA: TGTGCCAGCAGTGAACTGGGAACCTATGGCTACACCTTC
D gene: .; V gene: TRBV29-1; clone size: many; J gene: TRBJ1-3; CDR3 protein: CSVEVTGRGNTIYF; CDR3 DNA: TGCAGCGTTGAAGTTACAGGCCGAGGAAACACCATATATTTT
D gene: .; V gene: TRBV12-3/TRBV12-4; clone size: few; J gene: TRBJ1-2; CDR3 protein: CASKTGRLNYGYTF; CDR3 DNA: TGTGCCAGCAAAACGGGACGGCTCAACTATGGCTACACCTTC
D gene: .; V gene: TRBV18; clone size: few; J gene: TRBJ2-7; CDR3 protein: CASSPTTVYEQYF; CDR3 DNA: TGTGCCAGCTCACCAACGACAGTCTACGAGCAGTACTTC
D gene: .; V gene: TRBV19; clone size: few; J gene: TRBJ1-5; CDR3 protein: CASSPGQVGGQPQHF; CDR3 DNA: TGTGCCAGTAGCCCCGGGCAGGTGGGGGGACAGCCCCAGCATTTT
D gene: .; V gene: TRBV5-4; clone size: .; J gene: TRBJ1-3; CDR3 protein: CASSPAGSGNTIYF; CDR3 DNA: TGTGCCAGCAGCCCAGCCGGCTCTGGAAACACCATATATTTT
D gene: .; V gene: TRBV5-1; clone size: medium-sized; J gene: TRBJ1-2; CDR3 protein: CASSLDVRHPDYGYTF; CDR3 DNA: TGCGCCAGCAGCTTGGACGTAAGGCACCCAGACTATGGCTACACCTTC
D gene: .; V gene: TRBV19; clone size: few; J gene: TRBJ1-4; CDR3 protein: CASTAGLNEKLFF; CDR3 DNA: TGTGCCAGTACGGCAGGGTTAAATGAAAAACTGTTTTTT
D gene: TRBD1; V gene: TRBV19; clone size: .; J gene: TRBJ1-1; CDR3 protein: CASSTPGQGTTEAFF; CDR3 DNA: TGTGCCAGTAGTACCCCGGGACAGGGGACTACTGAAGCTTTCTTT
D gene: .; V gene: TRBV5-1; clone size: .; J gene: TRBJ2-5; CDR3 protein: CASSLGGRVTAQETQYF; CDR3 DNA: TGCGCCAGCAGCTTGGGGGGCCGAGTGACAGCACAAGAGACCCAGTACTTC
D gene: TRBD1; V gene: TRBV6-5; clone size: .; J gene: TRBJ1-2; CDR3 protein: CASSWRQGDGYTF; CDR3 DNA: TGTGCCAGCAGTTGGAGACAGGGAGATGGCTACACCTTC
D gene: TRBD1; V gene: TRBV5-4; clone size: few; J gene: TRBJ2-2; CDR3 protein: CASSRRTGNTGELFF; CDR3 DNA: TGTGCCAGCAGCCGGCGGACAGGGAACACCGGGGAGCTGTTTTTT
D gene: .; V gene: TRBV5-4; clone size: .; J gene: TRBJ2-5; CDR3 protein: CASSWRGETQYF; CDR3 DNA: TGTGCCAGCAGCTGGCGGGGTGAGACCCAGTACTTC
D gene: .; V gene: TRBV29-1; clone size: medium-sized; J gene: TRBJ1-2; CDR3 protein: CSISTVSYGYTF; CDR3 DNA: TGCAGCATATCGACAGTGTCCTATGGCTACACCTTC
D gene: .; V gene: TRBV24-1; clone size: .; J gene: TRBJ1-1; CDR3 protein: CATSDGALVTEAFF; CDR3 DNA: TGTGCCACCAGTGATGGGGCCCTGGTCACTGAAGCTTTCTTT
D gene: TRBD1; V gene: TRBV5-1; clone size: .; J gene: TRBJ1-1; CDR3 protein: CASSSSGQDLTEAFF; CDR3 DNA: TGCGCCAGCAGTTCCTCAGGACAGGACCTCACTGAAGCTTTCTTT
D gene: .; V gene: TRBV6-2/TRBV6-3; clone size: few; J gene: TRBJ2-1; CDR3 protein: CASADTSSYNEQFF; CDR3 DNA: TGTGCCAGTGCGGACACGAGCTCCTACAATGAGCAGTTCTTC
D gene: .; V gene: TRBV6-5; clone size: .; J gene: TRBJ2-3; CDR3 protein: CASSPPSTDTQYF; CDR3 DNA: TGTGCCAGCAGTCCACCAAGCACAGATACGCAGTATTTT
D gene: TRBD1; V gene: TRBV20-1; clone size: .; J gene: TRBJ2-5; CDR3 protein: CSARNPLGQGEETQYF; CDR3 DNA: TGCAGTGCTAGGAACCCCCTAGGGCAGGGGGAAGAGACCCAGTACTTC
D gene: .; V gene: TRBV6-6; clone size: .; J gene: TRBJ2-3; CDR3 protein: CASSPPSTDRQYF; CDR3 DNA: TGTGCCAGCAGTCCACCAAGCACAGATAGGCAGTATTTT
D gene: .; V gene: TRBV12-3/TRBV12-4; clone size: .; J gene: TRBJ2-5; CDR3 protein: CASSPGAGMETQYF; CDR3 DNA: TGTGCCAGCAGTCCGGGGGCAGGGATGGAGACCCAGTACTTC
D gene: .; V gene: TRBV6-5; clone size: few; J gene: TRBJ2-5; CDR3 protein: CASSYRPMETQYF; CDR3 DNA: TGTGCCAGCAGTTACAGGCCCATGGAGACCCAGTACTTC
D gene: .; V gene: TRBV19; clone size: .; J gene: TRBJ1-1; CDR3 protein: CASKGLTEAFF; CDR3 DNA: TGTGCCAGTAAAGGGCTCACTGAAGCTTTCTTT
D gene: TRBD2; V gene: TRBV12-3/TRBV12-4; clone size: .; J gene: TRBJ2-1; CDR3 protein: CASSGGLAGGGNEQFF; CDR3 DNA: TGTGCCAGCAGTGGGGGACTAGCGGGGGGCGGGAATGAGCAGTTCTTC
D gene: .; V gene: TRBV29-1; clone size: medium-sized; J gene: TRBJ1-5; CDR3 protein: CSVLVGNQPQHF; CDR3 DNA: TGCAGCGTACTCGTAGGCAATCAGCCCCAGCATTTT
D gene: .; V gene: TRBV30; clone size: .; J gene: TRBJ1-1; CDR3 protein: CAWSVYTEAFF; CDR3 DNA: TGTGCCTGGAGTGTATACACTGAAGCTTTCTTT
D gene: .; V gene: TRBV6-5; clone size: .; J gene: TRBJ1-1; CDR3 protein: CASSIGGPGTEAFF; CDR3 DNA: TGTGCCAGCAGTATCGGGGGACCAGGCACTGAAGCTTTCTTT
D gene: TRBD1; V gene: TRBV11-1; clone size: .; J gene: TRBJ2-5; CDR3 protein: CASSPGQPQETQYF; CDR3 DNA: TGTGCCAGCAGCCCGGGACAGCCACAAGAGACCCAGTACTTC
D gene: TRBD2; V gene: TRBV7-6; clone size: few; J gene: TRBJ2-2; CDR3 protein: CASSLGLAGVADTGELFF; CDR3 DNA: TGTGCCAGCAGCTTAGGGCTAGCGGGAGTGGCGGACACCGGGGAGCTGTTTTTT
D gene: .; V gene: TRBV27; clone size: few; J gene: TRBJ2-2; CDR3 protein: CASSFGVKMAGELFF; CDR3 DNA: TGTGCCAGCAGTTTCGGGGTTAAGATGGCCGGGGAGCTGTTTTTT
D gene: .; V gene: TRBV5-5; clone size: few; J gene: TRBJ1-1; CDR3 protein: CASSLGQTQAFF; CDR3 DNA: TGTGCCAGCAGCTTGGGACAGACTCAAGCTTTCTTT
D gene: TRBD2; V gene: TRBV6-2/TRBV6-3; clone size: .; J gene: TRBJ2-1; CDR3 protein: CASQRLAGIGEQFF; CDR3 DNA: TGTGCCAGCCAAAGGCTAGCGGGGATCGGTGAGCAGTTCTTC
D gene: .; V gene: TRBV19; clone size: few; J gene: TRBJ1-2; CDR3 protein: CASRNVAGNYGYTF; CDR3 DNA: TGTGCCAGTAGAAACGTGGCGGGGAACTATGGCTACACCTTC
D gene: TRBD1; V gene: TRBV27; clone size: .; J gene: TRBJ2-3; CDR3 protein: CASRRQGPYDTQYF; CDR3 DNA: TGTGCCAGCAGACGACAGGGACCCTATGATACGCAGTATTTT
D gene: .; V gene: TRBV19; clone size: .; J gene: TRBJ2-3; CDR3 protein: CASSLMGQFLTDTQYF; CDR3 DNA: TGTGCCAGTAGCCTAATGGGGCAGTTCCTCACAGATACGCAGTATTTT
D gene: .; V gene: TRBV5-6; clone size: .; J gene: TRBJ2-7; CDR3 protein: CASSLEGRGRYEQYF; CDR3 DNA: TGTGCCAGCAGCTTGGAAGGCAGGGGAAGGTACGAGCAGTACTTC
D gene: .; V gene: TRBV7-6; clone size: .; J gene: TRBJ2-7; CDR3 protein: CASSLGGSGTGYEQYF; CDR3 DNA: TGTGCCAGCAGCTTAGGTGGTAGCGGGACAGGCTACGAGCAGTACTTC
D gene: .; V gene: TRBV10-3; clone size: .; J gene: TRBJ1-4; CDR3 protein: CASSYSTGIRLNEKLFF; CDR3 DNA: TGTGCCAGCAGTTACTCAACAGGGATCCGCCTTAATGAAAAACTGTTTTTT
D gene: .; V gene: TRBV6-1; clone size: few; J gene: TRBJ2-1; CDR3 protein: CASSEIWGPYNEQFF; CDR3 DNA: TGTGCCAGCAGTGAAATTTGGGGGCCCTACAATGAGCAGTTCTTC
D gene: .; V gene: TRBV12-3/TRBV12-4; clone size: .; J gene: TRBJ1-2; CDR3 protein: CASSPSARGYGYTF; CDR3 DNA: TGTGCCAGCAGCCCATCCGCAAGGGGCTATGGCTACACCTTC
D gene: .; V gene: TRBV6-5; clone size: .; J gene: TRBJ1-4; CDR3 protein: CASSPYGGSDLATNEKLFF; CDR3 DNA: TGTGCCAGCAGTCCCTATGGGGGATCGGACCTTGCAACTAATGAAAAACTGTTTTTT
D gene: TRBD1; V gene: TRBV19; clone size: many; J gene: TRBJ1-4; CDR3 protein: CASSIGTGGFLFF; CDR3 DNA: TGTGCCAGTAGTATAGGAACAGGGGGATTCCTGTTTTTT
D gene: .; V gene: TRBV11-1; clone size: .; J gene: TRBJ2-1; CDR3 protein: CASSLIGPRRNEQFF; CDR3 DNA: TGTGCCAGCAGCTTAATAGGCCCCAGGCGCAATGAGCAGTTCTTC
D gene: .; V gene: TRBV7-6; clone size: few; J gene: TRBJ2-1; CDR3 protein: CASSLGVGRENNEQFF; CDR3 DNA: TGTGCCAGCAGCTTAGGTGTCGGGCGGGAAAACAATGAGCAGTTCTTC
D gene: .; V gene: TRBV19; clone size: .; J gene: TRBJ1-5; CDR3 protein: CASSTQGTSNQPQHF; CDR3 DNA: TGTGCCAGTAGTACACAGGGTACCAGCAATCAGCCCCAGCATTTT
D gene: .; V gene: TRBV6-5; clone size: .; J gene: TRBJ2-5; CDR3 protein: CASRYYTSSQETQYF; CDR3 DNA: TGTGCCAGCAGGTACTACACGAGCTCTCAAGAGACCCAGTACTTC